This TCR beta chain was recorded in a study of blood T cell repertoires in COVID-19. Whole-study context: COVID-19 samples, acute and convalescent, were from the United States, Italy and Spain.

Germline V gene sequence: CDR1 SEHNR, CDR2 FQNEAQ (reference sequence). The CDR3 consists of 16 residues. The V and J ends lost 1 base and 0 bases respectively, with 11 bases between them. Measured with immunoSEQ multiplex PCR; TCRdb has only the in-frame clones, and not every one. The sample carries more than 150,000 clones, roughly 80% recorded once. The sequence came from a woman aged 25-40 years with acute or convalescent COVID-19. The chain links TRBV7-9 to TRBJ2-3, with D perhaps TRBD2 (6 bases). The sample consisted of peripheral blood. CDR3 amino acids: CASSLGAGTSTDTQYF. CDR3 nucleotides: TGTGCCAGCAGCTTAGGGGCGGGAACTAGCACAGATACGCAGTATTTT.